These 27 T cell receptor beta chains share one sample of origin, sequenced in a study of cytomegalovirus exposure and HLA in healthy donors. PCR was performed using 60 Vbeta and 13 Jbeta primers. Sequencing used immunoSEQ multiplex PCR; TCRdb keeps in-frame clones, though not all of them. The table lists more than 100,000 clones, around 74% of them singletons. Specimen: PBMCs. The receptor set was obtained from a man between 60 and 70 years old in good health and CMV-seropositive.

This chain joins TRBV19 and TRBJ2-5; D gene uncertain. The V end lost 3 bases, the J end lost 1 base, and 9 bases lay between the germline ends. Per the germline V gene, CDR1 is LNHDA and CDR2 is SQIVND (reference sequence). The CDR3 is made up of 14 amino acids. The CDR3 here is CASSIYPGQETQYF. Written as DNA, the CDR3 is TGTGCCAGTAGTATTTATCCGGGCCAAGAGACCCAGTACTTC.

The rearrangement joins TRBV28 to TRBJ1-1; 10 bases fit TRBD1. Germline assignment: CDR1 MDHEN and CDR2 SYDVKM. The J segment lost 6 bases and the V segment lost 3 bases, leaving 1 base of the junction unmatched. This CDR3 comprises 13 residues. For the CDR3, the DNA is TGTGCCAGCAGTTTCGGGACAGGGGCTGAAGCTTTCTTT. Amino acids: CASSFGTGAEAFF.

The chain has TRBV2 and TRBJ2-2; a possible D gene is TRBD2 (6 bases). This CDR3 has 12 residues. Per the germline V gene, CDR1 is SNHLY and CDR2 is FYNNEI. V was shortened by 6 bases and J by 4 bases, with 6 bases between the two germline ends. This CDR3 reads CASRGGTGELFF. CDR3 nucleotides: TGTGCCAGCAGGGGGGGCACCGGGGAGCTGTTTTTT.

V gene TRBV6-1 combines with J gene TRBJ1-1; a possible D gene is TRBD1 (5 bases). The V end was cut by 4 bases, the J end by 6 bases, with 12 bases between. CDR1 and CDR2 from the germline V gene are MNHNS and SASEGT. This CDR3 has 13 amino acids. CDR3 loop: CASSGGRAAEAFF. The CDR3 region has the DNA TGTGCCAGCAGTGGGGGGAGGGCGGCTGAAGCTTTCTTT.

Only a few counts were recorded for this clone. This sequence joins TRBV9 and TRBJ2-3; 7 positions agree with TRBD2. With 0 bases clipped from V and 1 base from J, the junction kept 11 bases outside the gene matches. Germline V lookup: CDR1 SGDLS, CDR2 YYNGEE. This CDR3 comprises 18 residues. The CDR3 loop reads CASSVGLAESVGTDTQYF. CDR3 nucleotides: TGTGCCAGCAGCGTAGGCCTAGCGGAGAGTGTCGGCACAGATACGCAGTATTTT.

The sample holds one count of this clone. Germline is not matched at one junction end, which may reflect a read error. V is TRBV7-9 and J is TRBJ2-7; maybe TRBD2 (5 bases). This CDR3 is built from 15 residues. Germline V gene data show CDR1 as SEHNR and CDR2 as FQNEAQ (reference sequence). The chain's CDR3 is CSSSLVPGLTYEQYF. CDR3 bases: TGTTCCAGCAGCTTAGTACCAGGACTCACCTACGAGCAGTACTTC. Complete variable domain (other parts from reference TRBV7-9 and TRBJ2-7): DTGVSQNPRHKITKRGQNVTFRCDPISEHNRLYWYRQTLGQGPEFLTYFQNEAQLEKSRLLSDRFSAERPKGSFSTLEIQRTEQGDSAMYLCSSSLVPGLTYEQYFGPGTRLTVT.

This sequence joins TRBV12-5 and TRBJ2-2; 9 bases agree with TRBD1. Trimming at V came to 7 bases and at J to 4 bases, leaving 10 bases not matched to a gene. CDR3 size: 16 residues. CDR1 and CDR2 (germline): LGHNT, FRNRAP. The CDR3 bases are TGTGCTAGTGTTAACTTACAGGGGGCAATCACCGGGGAGCTGTTTTTT. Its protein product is CASVNLQGAITGELFF.

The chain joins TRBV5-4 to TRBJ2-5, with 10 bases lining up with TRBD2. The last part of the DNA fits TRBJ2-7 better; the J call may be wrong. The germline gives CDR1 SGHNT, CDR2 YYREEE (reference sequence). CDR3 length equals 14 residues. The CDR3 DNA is TGTGCCAGCAGCTTAACTAGCGGGGCCCACGAGCAGTACTTC. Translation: CASSLTSGAHEQYF.

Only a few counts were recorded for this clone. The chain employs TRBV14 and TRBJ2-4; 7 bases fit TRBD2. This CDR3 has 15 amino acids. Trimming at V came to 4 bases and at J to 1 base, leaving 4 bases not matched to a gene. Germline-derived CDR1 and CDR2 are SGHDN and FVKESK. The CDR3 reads CASSLAGGAKNIQYF. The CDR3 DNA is TGTGCCAGCAGCCTCGCCGGGGGGGCCAAAAACATTCAGTACTTC.

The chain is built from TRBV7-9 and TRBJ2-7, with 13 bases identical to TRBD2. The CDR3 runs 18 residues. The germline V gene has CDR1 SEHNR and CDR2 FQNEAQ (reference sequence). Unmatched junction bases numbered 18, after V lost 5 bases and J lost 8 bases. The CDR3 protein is CASSTGLAGWLRLRKQYF. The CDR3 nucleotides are TGTGCCAGCAGCACGGGACTAGCGGGGTGGCTACGGCTCCGCAAGCAGTACTTC.

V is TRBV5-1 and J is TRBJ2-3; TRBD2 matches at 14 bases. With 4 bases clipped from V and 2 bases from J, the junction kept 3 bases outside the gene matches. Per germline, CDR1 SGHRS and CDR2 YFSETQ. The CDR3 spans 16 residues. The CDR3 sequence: CASSPGLAGDTDTQYF. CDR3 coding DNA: TGCGCCAGCAGCCCGGGACTAGCGGGGGACACAGATACGCAGTATTTT.

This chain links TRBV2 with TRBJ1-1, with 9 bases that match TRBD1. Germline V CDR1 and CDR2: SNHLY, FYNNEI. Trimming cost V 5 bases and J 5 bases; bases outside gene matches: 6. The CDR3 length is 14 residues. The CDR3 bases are TGTGCCAGCAGTCAGACAGGGGGAGGTACTGAAGCTTTCTTT. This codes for CASSQTGGGTEAFF. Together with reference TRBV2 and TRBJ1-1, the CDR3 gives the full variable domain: EPEVTQTPSHQVTQMGQEVILRCVPISNHLYFYWYRQILGQKVEFLVSFYNNEISEKSEIFDDQFSVERPDGSNFTLKIRSTKLEDSAMYFCASSQTGGGTEAFFGQGTRLTVV.

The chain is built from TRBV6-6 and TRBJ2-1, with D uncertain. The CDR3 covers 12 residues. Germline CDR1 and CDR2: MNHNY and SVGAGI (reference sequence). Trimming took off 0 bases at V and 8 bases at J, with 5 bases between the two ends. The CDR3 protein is CASSYSGHEQFF. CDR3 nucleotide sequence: TGTGCCAGCAGTTACTCTGGGCATGAGCAGTTCTTC.

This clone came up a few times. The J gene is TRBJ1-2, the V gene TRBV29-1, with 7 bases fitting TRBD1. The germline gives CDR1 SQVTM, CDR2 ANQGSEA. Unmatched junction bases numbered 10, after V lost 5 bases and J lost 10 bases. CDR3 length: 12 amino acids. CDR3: CSVNRGGFFYTF. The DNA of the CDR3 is TGCAGCGTTAACAGGGGTGGCTTTTTCTACACCTTC.

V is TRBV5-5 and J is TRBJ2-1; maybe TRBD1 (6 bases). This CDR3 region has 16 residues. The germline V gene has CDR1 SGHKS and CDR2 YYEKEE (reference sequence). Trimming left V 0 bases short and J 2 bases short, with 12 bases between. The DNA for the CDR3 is TGTGCCAGCAGCTTGGTTGTCAGGGGCACCTACAATGAGCAGTTCTTC. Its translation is CASSLVVRGTYNEQFF.

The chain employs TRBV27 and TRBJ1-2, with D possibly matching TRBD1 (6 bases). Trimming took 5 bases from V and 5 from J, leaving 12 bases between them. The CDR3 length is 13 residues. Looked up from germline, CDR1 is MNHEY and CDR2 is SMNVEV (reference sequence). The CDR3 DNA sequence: TGTGCCAGCAGTCAAAGGGGGGGGTATGGCTACACCTTC. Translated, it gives CASSQRGGYGYTF.

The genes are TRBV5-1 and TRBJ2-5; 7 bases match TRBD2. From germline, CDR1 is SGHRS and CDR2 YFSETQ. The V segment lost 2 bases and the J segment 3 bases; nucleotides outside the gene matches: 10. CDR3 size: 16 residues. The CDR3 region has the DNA TGCGCCAGCAGCTTCAGGTTTGGGAGGGGTGAAGAGACCCAGTACTTC. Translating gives CASSFRFGRGEETQYF.

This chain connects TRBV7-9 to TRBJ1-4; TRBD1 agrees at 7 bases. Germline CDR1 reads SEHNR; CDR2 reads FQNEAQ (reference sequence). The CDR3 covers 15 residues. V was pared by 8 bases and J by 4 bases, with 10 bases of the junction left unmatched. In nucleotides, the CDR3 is TGTGCCAGCTCCCGGCTCCAGGGGGGTAATGAAAAACTGTTTTTT. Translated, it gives CASSRLQGGNEKLFF.

CDR3 bases: TGTGCCAGCAGCCCCAGGAGCGGGCTCGGTTCAGATACGCAGTATTTT. Amino acid sequence: CASSPRSGLGSDTQYF. V gene TRBV2 combines with J gene TRBJ2-3, with TRBD2 as a possible D gene (6 bases). CDR1 SNHLY and CDR2 FYNNEI come from the germline V gene. CDR3 size: 16 residues. V was cut by 6 bases and J by 4 bases, with 20 bases left in between.

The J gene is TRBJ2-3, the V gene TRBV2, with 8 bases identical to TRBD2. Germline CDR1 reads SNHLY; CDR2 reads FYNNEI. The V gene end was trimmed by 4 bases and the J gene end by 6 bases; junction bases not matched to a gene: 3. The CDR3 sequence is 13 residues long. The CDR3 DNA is TGTGCCAGCAGTGGTGAGCGGGGGGATACGCAGTATTTT. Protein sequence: CASSGERGDTQYF.

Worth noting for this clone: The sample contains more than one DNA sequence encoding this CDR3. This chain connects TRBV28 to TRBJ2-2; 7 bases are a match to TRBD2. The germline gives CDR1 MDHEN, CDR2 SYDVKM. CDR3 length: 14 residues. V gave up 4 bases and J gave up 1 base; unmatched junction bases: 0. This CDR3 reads CASSWTRNTGELFF. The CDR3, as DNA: TGTGCCAGCAGTTGGACTAGGAACACCGGGGAGCTGTTTTTT.

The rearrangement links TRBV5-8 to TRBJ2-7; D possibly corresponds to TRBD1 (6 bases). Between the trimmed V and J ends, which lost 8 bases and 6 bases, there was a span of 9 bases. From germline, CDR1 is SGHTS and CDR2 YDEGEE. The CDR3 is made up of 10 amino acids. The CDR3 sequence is CARGRGEQYF. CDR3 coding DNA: TGTGCCAGGGGCAGGGGCGAGCAGTACTTC.

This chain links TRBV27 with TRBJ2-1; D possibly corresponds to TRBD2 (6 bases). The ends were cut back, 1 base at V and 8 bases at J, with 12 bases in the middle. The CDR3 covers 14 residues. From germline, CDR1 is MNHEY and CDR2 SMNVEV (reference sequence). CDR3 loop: CASSLWRGGDEQFF. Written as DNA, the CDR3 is TGTGCCAGCAGTTTATGGAGGGGTGGCGATGAGCAGTTCTTC.

CDR3 amino acids: CASRSIDTGELFF. Written as DNA, the CDR3 is TGTGCCAGCAGGTCAATAGACACCGGGGAGCTGTTTTTT. The gene calls are TRBV2 and TRBJ2-2; D is unresolved. Trimming removed 6 bases from V and 3 bases from J, with 8 bases in between. CDR3 length: 13 amino acids. Germline assignment: CDR1 SNHLY and CDR2 FYNNEI.

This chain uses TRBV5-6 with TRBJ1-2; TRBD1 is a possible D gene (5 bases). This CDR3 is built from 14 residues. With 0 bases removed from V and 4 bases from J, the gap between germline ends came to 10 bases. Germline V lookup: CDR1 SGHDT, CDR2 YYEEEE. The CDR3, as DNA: TGTGCCAGCAGCTTGGAGGGGATAGCCTATGGCTACACCTTC. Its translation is CASSLEGIAYGYTF.

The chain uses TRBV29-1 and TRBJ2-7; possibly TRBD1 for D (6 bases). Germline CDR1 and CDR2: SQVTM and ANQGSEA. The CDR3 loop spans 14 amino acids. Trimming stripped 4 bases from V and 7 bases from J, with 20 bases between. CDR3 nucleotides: TGCAGCGTTGTGGCAGGGGTGGTTAATGTTGAGCAGTACTTC. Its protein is CSVVAGVVNVEQYF.

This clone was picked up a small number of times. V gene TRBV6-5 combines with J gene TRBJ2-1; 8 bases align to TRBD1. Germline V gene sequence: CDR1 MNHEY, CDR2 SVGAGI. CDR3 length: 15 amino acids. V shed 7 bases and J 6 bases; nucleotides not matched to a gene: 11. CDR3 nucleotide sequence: TGTGCCAGCAAGGCGGACCAGGGGGCGTTCAATGAGCAGTTCTTC. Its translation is CASKADQGAFNEQFF.